These 21 T cell receptor beta chains were all obtained from the same sample, sequenced in a study of T cell clonotyping in hematopoietic cell transplantation. The assay was immunoSEQ multiplex PCR, and TCRdb's table has in-frame clones only and misses some. The sample has roughly 80,000 clones, almost 97% seen once. As to time point: recipient sample about 28 days before transplant, after cytoreduction. This specimen was peripheral blood mononuclear cells, taken before stem cell transplant. All receptors come from a woman between 45 and 60 years old with acute myeloid leukemia. Some clones in this sample may be carry-over from other donors' samples.

The chain uses TRBV2 and TRBJ2-2; weak D call: TRBD1 (6 bases). V shed 7 bases and J shed 0 bases, with 12 bases lying between them. CDR1 and CDR2 from the germline V gene are SNHLY and FYNNEI. The CDR3 extends over 15 amino acids. CDR3 DNA: TGTGCCAGCACGGGACAACCGACGAACACCGGGGAGCTGTTTTTT. It yields the protein CASTGQPTNTGELFF.

This clone appeared once. V is TRBV19 and J is TRBJ2-7, with TRBD1 matching over 9 bases. Germline CDR1 is LNHDA and CDR2 is SQIVND (reference sequence). Trimming removed 3 bases from V and 3 bases from J; junction bases left unmatched: 24. CDR3 length: 21 amino acids. The CDR3 DNA is TGTGCCAGTAGTATTAGAGGGCTCCGGGACAGGGCTTCTGGGGTGATCTACGAGCAGTACTTC. Protein: CASSIRGLRDRASGVIYEQYF.

The V gene is TRBV19, the J gene TRBJ1-1; D gene ambiguous. V was clipped by 2 bases and J by 2 bases, with 12 bases between them. Germline values: CDR1 LNHDA, CDR2 SQIVND (reference sequence). The CDR3 sequence is 15 residues long. The CDR3 sequence: CASSIIHSENTEAFF. The CDR3, as DNA: TGTGCCAGTAGTATAATTCACAGTGAAAACACTGAAGCTTTCTTT. Full variable domain (missing parts from reference TRBV19 and TRBJ1-1): DGGITQSPKYLFRKEGQNVTLSCEQNLNHDAMYWYRQDPGQGLRLIYYSQIVNDFQKGDIAEGYSVSREKKESFPLTVTSAQKNPTAFYLCASSIIHSENTEAFFGQGTRLTVV.

The J gene is TRBJ1-2, the V gene TRBV28, with TRBD1 matching 10 bases. The V and J ends lost 6 bases and 8 bases, in that order; junction bases with no gene match: 6. The CDR3 is made up of 13 amino acids. CDR1 is MDHEN, CDR2 SYDVKM, per germline. The CDR3 loop is CASRGQGRGGYTF. As DNA, the CDR3 is TGTGCCAGCAGGGGACAGGGGCGAGGCGGCTACACCTTC.

This CDR3 is CASSPGGDYEQYF. CDR3 nucleotides: TGTGCCAGCAGCCCGGGGGGGGACTACGAGCAGTACTTC. The chain recombines TRBV5-4 with TRBJ2-7, with TRBD2 matching over 8 bases. The CDR3 length is 13 residues. Germline-derived CDR1 and CDR2 are SGHNT and YYREEE (reference sequence). J gave up 3 bases and V 4 bases, and 3 bases lay outside the gene matches.

The J gene is TRBJ1-1, the V gene TRBV9; D gene unclear. Germline V lookup: CDR1 SGDLS, CDR2 YYNGEE. This CDR3 spans 13 amino acids. The V end lost 1 base, the J end lost 3 bases, and 7 bases lay between the germline ends. CDR3 region: CASSVYQDTEAFF. The DNA of the CDR3 is TGTGCCAGCAGCGTATATCAAGACACTGAAGCTTTCTTT.

The V call is TRBV11-2, the J call TRBJ1-2; 8 positions agree with TRBD1. V shed 5 bases, J shed 4 bases, and the junction held 9 bases outside the gene matches. CDR1 is SGHAT, CDR2 FQNNGV, per germline. There are 15 residues in the CDR3. For the CDR3, the DNA is TGTGCCAGCAGCCCGCTCAGGGGGCAGGGCTATGGCTACACCTTC. This gives the protein CASSPLRGQGYGYTF.

The V and J genes are TRBV6-1 and TRBJ1-1, with 7 bases fitting TRBD1. The J segment lost 4 bases and the V segment lost 7 bases, leaving 9 bases of the junction unmatched. The germline V gene has CDR1 MNHNS and CDR2 SASEGT. The CDR3 has 14 residues. This CDR3 reads CASKLTGIATEAFF. CDR3 sequence (DNA): TGTGCCAGCAAGTTGACAGGGATTGCCACTGAAGCTTTCTTT.

The chain couples TRBV5-1 to TRBJ1-1; D is ambiguous. V lost 7 bases, J lost 2 bases, and 24 bases lay in between. The CDR3 is 17 residues long. Germline lookup yields CDR1 SGHRS and CDR2 YFSETQ. The CDR3 spells CASRYLSSGRSNTEAFF. The CDR3 nucleotides are TGCGCCAGCCGGTATTTGTCGTCAGGTCGTTCAAACACTGAAGCTTTCTTT.

CDR3 nucleotides: TGCAGCGTTGGACAGGTCCGATTCGAGCAGTACTTC. Translation gives CSVGQVRFEQYF. This chain links TRBV29-1 with TRBJ2-7; D might be TRBD1 (6 bases). There are 12 residues in the CDR3. Germline V lookup: CDR1 SQVTM, CDR2 ANQGSEA. Trimming pared 4 bases from V and 6 bases from J, leaving 13 bases between.

V gene TRBV25-1 combines with J gene TRBJ1-2; no reliable D call. The CDR3 extends over 13 amino acids. V was trimmed by 6 bases and J by 8 bases, leaving 16 bases between them. The germline V gene has CDR1 MGHDK and CDR2 SYGVNS. The CDR3 spells CASSPRAEGGYTF. For the CDR3, the DNA is TGTGCCAGCAGCCCCCGGGCTGAGGGCGGCTACACCTTC.

The V and J genes are TRBV7-2 and TRBJ2-1, with D perhaps TRBD1 (5 bases). Germline V gene data show CDR1 as SGHTA and CDR2 as FQGNSA. V gave up 4 bases and J gave up 15 bases, with 22 bases separating them. The CDR3 runs 14 residues. CDR3 loop: CASSSDRGRFILFF. The CDR3 DNA follows: TGTGCCAGCAGCTCCGATAGGGGCCGTTTTATTCTGTTCTTC.

The gene calls are TRBV30 and TRBJ1-5, with 7 nucleotides matching TRBD1. Trimming at V came to 5 bases and at J to 5 bases, leaving 9 bases not matched to a gene. Germline V gene sequence: CDR1 GTSNPN, CDR2 SVGIG (reference sequence). The CDR3 runs 14 residues. The CDR3 DNA reads TGTGCCTGGCACAGGGGTTATCGGTATCAGCCCCAGCATTTT. This codes for CAWHRGYRYQPQHF.

This clone was recorded once. The chain uses TRBV25-1 and TRBJ2-1; TRBD1 agrees at 11 bases. The ends lost 3 bases at V and 8 bases at J; junction bases unmatched: 6. CDR3 length: 15 amino acids. The germline gives CDR1 MGHDK, CDR2 SYGVNS. The DNA of the CDR3 is TGTGCCAGCAGTGATTCGGGACAGGGGGACCATGAGCAGTTCTTC. This gives the protein CASSDSGQGDHEQFF.

The chain uses TRBV27 and TRBJ2-5; a possible D gene is TRBD1 (6 bases). Germline CDR1 reads MNHEY; CDR2 reads SMNVEV (reference sequence). The length of the CDR3 is 14 residues. V shed 5 bases and J shed 5 bases, with 15 bases lying between them. The CDR3 loop reads CASSPRGVGETQYF. CDR3 bases: TGTGCCAGCAGTCCCAGGGGAGTAGGGGAGACCCAGTACTTC.

V and J are TRBV2 and TRBJ1-4, with 7 bases lining up with TRBD1. V shed 10 bases, J shed 6 bases, and the junction held 11 bases outside the gene matches. The CDR3 length is 14 residues. Germline V lookup: CDR1 SNHLY, CDR2 FYNNEI. The CDR3 DNA follows: TGTGCCACCAAATCCGGGACAGAATATGAAAAACTGTTTTTT. Residues: CATKSGTEYEKLFF.

The V call is TRBV7-3, the J call TRBJ1-1, with 10 nucleotides matching TRBD1. The CDR3 has 14 residues. The V gene's germline CDR1 is SGHTA and CDR2 FQGTGA. V was clipped by 4 bases and J by 1 base; unmatched bases: 0. The CDR3 reads CASSWTGGNTEAFF. The CDR3 DNA follows: TGTGCCAGCAGCTGGACAGGGGGGAACACTGAAGCTTTCTTT.

CDR3 loop: CAWSGVAGYTGELFF. The CDR3 coding sequence is TGTGCCTGGAGCGGGGTAGCGGGGTACACCGGGGAGCTGTTTTTT. The chain links TRBV30 to TRBJ2-2; 8 positions match TRBD2. The CDR3 is made up of 15 amino acids. In germline, CDR1 is GTSNPN, CDR2 SVGIG (reference sequence). Trimming took 3 bases from V and 3 from J; bases not matched to a gene: 6.

V gene TRBV11-2 combines with J gene TRBJ2-7; 7 bases line up with TRBD2. The CDR3 runs to 14 residues. The germline CDR1 and CDR2 sequences are SGHAT and FQNNGV. V was pared by 3 bases and J by 2 bases, with 4 bases of the junction left unmatched. The chain's CDR3 is CASSLSSGTYEQYF. Here the CDR3 DNA reads TGTGCCAGCAGCTTGTCTAGCGGAACCTACGAGCAGTACTTC. The full variable domain, completed using reference TRBV11-2 and TRBJ2-7, is EAGVAQSPRYKIIEKRQSVAFWCNPISGHATLYWYQQILGQGPKLLIQFQNNGVVDDSQLPKDRFSAERLKGVDSTLKIQPAKLEDSAVYLCASSLSSGTYEQYFGPGTRLTVT.

The CDR3 nucleotides read TGTGCCAGCGAGTTCTCTGGGGCCAACGTCCTGACTTTC. Protein product: CASEFSGANVLTF. V is TRBV5-4 and J is TRBJ2-6; D uncertain. CDR1 and CDR2 (germline): SGHNT, YYREEE (reference sequence). V shed 7 bases and J shed 0 bases, with 5 bases lying between them. The CDR3 runs 13 residues.

In regard to this clone: No DNA is shown, since the ends of the CDR3 on it are uncertain; the CDR3 is the one TCRdb lists. The V call is TRBV27, the J call TRBJ2-7; TRBD1 is the table's D call and was not checked against the DNA. The germline V gene has CDR1 MNHEY and CDR2 SMNVEV (reference sequence). The CDR3 spans 14 amino acids, including both terminal residues. The CDR3 protein is CASSTSTGSYEQYF.